The source of this T cell receptor beta chain is a study of blood T cell repertoires in COVID-19. This CDR3 contains 14 residues. V was cut by 2 bases and J by 3 bases, with 11 bases left in between. Germline V CDR1 and CDR2: MNHNS, SASEGT. Assay: immunoSEQ multiplex PCR; the TCRdb copy retains only in-frame clones and omits some. Of 160,000 or so clones in the sample, roughly 80% are singletons; the top ten hold about 15%. The sequence came from a woman of 80 years or more with acute or convalescent COVID-19. The rearrangement links TRBV6-1 to TRBJ2-7, with D unclear. Material for sequencing was peripheral blood. The CDR3, as DNA: TGTGCCAGCAGTGAAAGTATAGCCTACTACGAGCAGTACTTC. Translation: CASSESIAYYEQYF.